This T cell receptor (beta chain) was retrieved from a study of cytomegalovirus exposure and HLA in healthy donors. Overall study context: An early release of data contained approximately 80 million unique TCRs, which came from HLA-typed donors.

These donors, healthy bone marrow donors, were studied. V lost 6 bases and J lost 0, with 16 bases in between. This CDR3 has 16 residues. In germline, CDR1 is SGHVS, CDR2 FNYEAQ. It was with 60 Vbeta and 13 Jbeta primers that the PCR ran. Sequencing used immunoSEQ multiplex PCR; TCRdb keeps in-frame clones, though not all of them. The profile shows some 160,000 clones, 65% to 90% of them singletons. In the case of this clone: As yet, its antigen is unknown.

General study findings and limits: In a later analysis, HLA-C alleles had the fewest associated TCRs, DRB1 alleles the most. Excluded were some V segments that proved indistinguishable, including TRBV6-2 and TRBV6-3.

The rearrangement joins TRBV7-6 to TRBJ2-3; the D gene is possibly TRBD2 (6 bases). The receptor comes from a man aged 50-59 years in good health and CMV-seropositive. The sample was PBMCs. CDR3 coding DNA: TGTGCCAGCAGGCCGCTGGGAGGTACTAGCACAGATACGCAGTATTTT. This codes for CASRPLGGTSTDTQYF.